What follows describes a single TCR beta chain. Its specificity is unknown. The data originate from a study of long-term antiretroviral therapy in people with HIV. Study-level points and caveats: Upon ART, diversity increased but remained lower than transplant donor controls. Blood draws took place between about 2004 and 2018 and possibly involved older ART regimens.

Sequencing relied on immunoSEQ assay v3.0, run at survey level. Sequencing efforts were directed toward roughly 35,000-50,000 T-cell genomes per sample. TCRdb's table, derived via immunoSEQ multiplex PCR, lists solely in-frame clones and lacks some. This sample carries about 24,000 clones, around 80% of them seen once, and the ten largest clones take about 9.1%. Trimming removed 9 bases from V and 9 bases from J; junction bases left unmatched: 8. The CDR3 sequence is 14 residues long. Per the germline V gene, CDR1 is SEHNR and CDR2 is FQNEAQ (reference sequence). Treatment for all HIV-infected participants took place in the United States.

Sequencing used unsorted PBMCs, obtained 1.2 years after starting antiretroviral therapy. The genes are TRBV7-9 and TRBJ1-6; 10 bases line up with TRBD1. The sequence derives from a woman aged 40 to 55 with HIV. Here the CDR3 reads CASRTGGTTSPLHF. The CDR3 coding sequence is TGTGCCAGTCGGACAGGGGGAACCACTTCACCCCTCCACTTT.